This T cell receptor (beta chain) appears in the sequencing data of a study of blood T cell repertoires in COVID-19. Study-wide background: Sites in the United States, Italy and Spain provided acute and convalescent COVID-19 samples. T cells, B-cell-depleted T cells, or PBMCs supplied cDNA or gDNA.

Germline assignment: CDR1 GTSNPN and CDR2 SVGIG (reference sequence). With V trimmed by 4 bases and J by 2 bases, 5 bases remained unmatched. This CDR3 is 15 amino acids long. In the study's own analysis: For nucleated cells, counts were estimated from reference gene primer amplification. Generated by immunoSEQ multiplex PCR, the TCRdb table keeps only in-frame clones and is missing some. D and trimming were read from the DNA, whereas the V and J calls and clone size are those reported in that table. The profile shows 200,000 to 250,000 clones, around 75% of them singletons. This sequence originates from a human donor in a cohort sampled during active COVID-19. The J gene is TRBJ2-3, the V gene TRBV30; TRBD2 matches 11 bases. Sequences were obtained from peripheral blood. This chain's CDR3 is CAWTGTSGYTDTQYF. As DNA, the CDR3 is TGTGCCTGGACCGGGACTAGCGGATACACAGATACGCAGTATTTT.